Shown below are 25 T cell receptor beta chains from a single sample sequenced in a study of blood T cell repertoires in COVID-19 (dated by TCRdb to the early 2020s). Libraries were made using the immunoSEQ multiplex PCR assay. As stored in TCRdb, this immuneACCESS dataset retains in-frame rearrangements with V and J assigned. A fraction of the clones does not appear; measured against another copy, unresolved V genes explain less than half of the discrepancy, and the remainder lacks a known reason. Within this sample are approximately 55,000 clones, with 75% to 95% of them counted one time only. The biggest ten clones account for approximately 6.2% of the sample. The sequencing input was peripheral blood. The receptors were sampled from a man aged 35-49 years with acute or convalescent COVID-19.

J is TRBJ2-3 and V is TRBV5-1; TRBD1 agrees at 11 bases. CDR3 length equals 15 residues. Losses at the gene ends were 4 bases for V and 5 bases for J; bases not matched to a gene: 6. Germline CDR1 and CDR2: SGHRS and YFSETQ. This chain's CDR3 is CASSNGQGAGDTQYF. In DNA, the CDR3 is TGCGCCAGCAGCAACGGACAGGGGGCCGGAGATACGCAGTATTTT.

V gene TRBV19 combines with J gene TRBJ2-1, with a possible D match to TRBD1 (5 bases). The ends were cut back, 5 bases at V and 4 bases at J, with 9 bases in the middle. Per germline, CDR1 LNHDA and CDR2 SQIVND (reference sequence). CDR3 length: 13 amino acids. The CDR3 DNA follows: TGTGCCAGTAGTGGGGCGGTTTACAATGAGCAGTTCTTC. It is translated as CASSGAVYNEQFF.

The V and J genes are TRBV27 and TRBJ1-6, with D tentatively TRBD1 (5 bases). Trimming cost V 5 bases and J 7 bases, with 15 bases left between them. CDR3 length: 15 residues. Per germline, CDR1 MNHEY and CDR2 SMNVEV (reference sequence). The CDR3 DNA follows: TGTGCCAGCAGTCCACAGCTGGGGGGAAATTCACCCCTCCACTTT. Encoded protein: CASSPQLGGNSPLHF.

This clone was recorded once. The chain recombines TRBV2 with TRBJ2-1, with D maybe TRBD2 (6 bases). V dropped 7 bases and J dropped 0 bases, with 10 bases sitting between them. This CDR3 is built from 14 residues. Germline V lookup: CDR1 SNHLY, CDR2 FYNNEI. The CDR3 sequence is CASNRESSYNEQFF. Here the CDR3 DNA reads TGTGCCAGCAATCGGGAGAGCTCCTACAATGAGCAGTTCTTC. The variable domain in full, with the rest retrieved from reference TRBV2 and TRBJ2-1, is EPEVTQTPSHQVTQMGQEVILRCVPISNHLYFYWYRQILGQKVEFLVSFYNNEISEKSEIFDDQFSVERPDGSNFTLKIRSTKLEDSAMYFCASNRESSYNEQFFGPGTRLTVL.

This sequence joins TRBV7-9 and TRBJ2-7, with D perhaps matching TRBD1 (5 bases). The CDR3 runs 13 residues. The ends were cut back, 1 base at V and 6 bases at J, with 10 bases in the middle. CDR1 SEHNR and CDR2 FQNEAQ come from the germline V gene (reference sequence). The CDR3 sequence: CASSLEGAREQYF. As DNA, the CDR3 is TGTGCCAGCAGCTTAGAAGGGGCTCGCGAGCAGTACTTC. The full variable domain, in which reference TRBV7-9 and TRBJ2-7 provide the parts outside the CDR3, is DTGVSQNPRHKITKRGQNVTFRCDPISEHNRLYWYRQTLGQGPEFLTYFQNEAQLEKSRLLSDRFSAERPKGSFSTLEIQRTEQGDSAMYLCASSLEGAREQYFGPGTRLTVT.

The chain recombines TRBV3-1 (or the pseudogene TRBV3-2) with TRBJ2-1; 7 bases are a match to TRBD2. The V gene's germline CDR1 is LGHDT and CDR2 YNNKEL (reference sequence). Trimming at V came to 1 base and at J to 8 bases, leaving 5 bases not matched to a gene. The CDR3 is made up of 14 amino acids. The CDR3 protein is CASSQAREADEQFF. In DNA, the CDR3 is TGTGCCAGCAGCCAAGCTCGGGAGGCCGATGAGCAGTTCTTC.

The rearrangement joins TRBV7-2 to TRBJ2-7; D gene unclear. V dropped 2 bases and J dropped 0 bases, with 8 bases sitting between them. CDR3 length: 14 amino acids. CDR1 is SGHTA, CDR2 FQGNSA, per germline. For the CDR3, the DNA is TGTGCCAGCAGCTTAAGTTCCTACTCCTACGAGCAGTACTTC. Its protein is CASSLSSYSYEQYF.

The gene calls are TRBV30 and TRBJ2-5; TRBD1 agrees at 9 bases. Trimming took 4 bases from V and 2 from J; bases not matched to a gene: 8. CDR1 and CDR2 (germline): GTSNPN, SVGIG (reference sequence). The CDR3 totals 15 residues. The CDR3 loop reads CAWNLQGAPQETQYF. The DNA of the CDR3 is TGTGCCTGGAACCTACAGGGGGCCCCACAAGAGACCCAGTACTTC.

This clone is deemed medium-sized. The chain is built from TRBV12-1 and TRBJ2-1; TRBD2, the table's D call, lacks a check against the DNA. TRBV12-1 is a pseudogene. CDR3 length: 14 amino acids. The CDR3 spells CASSSGTSFFEQFF. CDR3 in DNA: TGTGCCAGCAGCTCCGGGACTAGCTTTTTTGAGCAGTTCTTC.

The gene calls are TRBV12-5 and TRBJ2-1; D not resolved. V lost 1 base and J 5 bases, leaving 9 bases between the germline ends. This CDR3 contains 14 residues. The germline CDR1 and CDR2 sequences are LGHNT and FRNRAP. CDR3 DNA sequence: TGTGCTAGTGGTTTGGAGCTAGTACACAATGAGCAGTTCTTC. Its protein is CASGLELVHNEQFF.

The V and J genes are TRBV21-1 and TRBJ2-5; the table's D call, TRBD2, was not checked against the DNA. TRBV21-1 is noted as a pseudogene. The CDR3 is 14 amino acids. The CDR3 sequence is CASSKRRERETQYF. Written as DNA, the CDR3 is TGTGCCAGCAGCAAAAGGCGGGAACGAGAGACCCAGTACTTC.

This chain uses TRBV19 with TRBJ1-1; TRBD1 matches 7 bases. This CDR3 has 16 residues. CDR1 is LNHDA, CDR2 SQIVND, per germline (reference sequence). J was trimmed by 3 bases and V by 6 bases; bases with no gene match: 13. CDR3 DNA: TGTGCCAGTAGAGGGACGTTGGCAGGGGGTCACACTGAAGCTTTCTTT. It codes for CASRGTLAGGHTEAFF.

The chain couples TRBV30 to TRBJ1-2, with 8 bases identical to TRBD1. The CDR3 runs 15 residues. Looked up from germline, CDR1 is GTSNPN and CDR2 is SVGIG (reference sequence). V lost 3 bases, J lost 7 bases, and 13 bases stayed unmatched. The DNA for the CDR3 is TGTGCCTGGAGGGCCGGTCCAGGGGGCGTAGCTGGCTACACCTTC. Translation gives CAWRAGPGGVAGYTF.

With respect to this clone: The junction and the germline gene differ at one end; a read error may be behind it. The chain uses TRBV11-2 and TRBJ2-2; 15 nucleotides agree with TRBD2. The germline V gene has CDR1 SGHAT and CDR2 FQNNGV. CDR3 length: 15 amino acids. The CDR3 is CASSWTSGRARGAVF. CDR3 coding DNA: TGTGCCAGCAGCTGGACTAGCGGGAGGGCCCGGGGAGCTGTTTTT.

This clone showed up just once. The chain combines TRBV7-9 with TRBJ2-3; TRBD2 matches 7 bases. The V segment lost 1 base and the J segment 4 bases; nucleotides outside the gene matches: 2. Germline V gene lookup returns CDR1 SEHNR and CDR2 FQNEAQ (reference sequence). The CDR3 contains 14 residues. The CDR3, as DNA: TGTGCCAGCAGCTTAGGCGGGAGATCAGATACGCAGTATTTT. Encoded protein: CASSLGGRSDTQYF.

V and J are TRBV4-1 and TRBJ2-7; D is possibly TRBD2 (6 bases). The length of the CDR3 is 17 residues. V was pared by 1 base and J by 6 bases, with 22 bases between. Germline-derived CDR1 and CDR2 are MGHRA and YSYEKL. The CDR3 region has the DNA TGCGCCAGCAGCCAAGGGGAATTTAGCGGAGATTCCACCGAGCAGTACTTC. It is translated as CASSQGEFSGDSTEQYF.

The chain couples TRBV14 to TRBJ1-1, with 7 bases fitting TRBD1. The CDR3 runs 16 residues. J was trimmed by 4 bases and V by 2 bases; bases with no gene match: 10. The germline V gene has CDR1 SGHDN and CDR2 FVKESK. CDR3: CASSQFLGGLSTEAFF. CDR3 nucleotide sequence: TGTGCCAGCAGCCAATTCCTAGGGGGCTTGAGCACTGAAGCTTTCTTT.

The V call is TRBV11-2, the J call TRBJ1-5; D perhaps matches TRBD1 (5 bases). This CDR3 is built from 14 residues. V was pared by 1 base and J by 5 bases, with 9 bases between. Per germline, CDR1 SGHAT and CDR2 FQNNGV. CDR3 coding DNA: TGTGCCAGCAGCTTAGTCAGGGCAGATCAGCCCCAGCATTTT. It encodes CASSLVRADQPQHF.

The genes are TRBV7-2 and TRBJ1-2; no clear D gene. The V end lost 5 bases, the J end lost 3 bases, and 13 bases lay between the germline ends. The CDR3 consists of 14 residues. CDR1 and CDR2 from the germline V gene are SGHTA and FQGNSA. The CDR3 region has the DNA TGTGCCAGCAGCCCCTCCCGCGGATACTATGGCTACACCTTC. Its translation: CASSPSRGYYGYTF.

The rearrangement joins TRBV6-6 to TRBJ2-7; 10 bases map to TRBD1. Germline lookup yields CDR1 MNHNY and CDR2 SVGAGI (reference sequence). CDR3 size: 15 residues. V lost 6 bases and J lost 2; bases outside the gene matches: 7. Here the CDR3 DNA reads TGTGCCAGCAGACCAACCGGGACAGGGGCCTACGAGCAGTACTTC. Translated, it gives CASRPTGTGAYEQYF.

This clone was seen only once. CDR3 in amino acids: CASSLGRVNTQYF. For the CDR3, the DNA is TGTGCCAGCAGTTTAGGGAGGGTAAATACGCAGTATTTT. The V and J genes are TRBV6-2 or TRBV6-3 and TRBJ2-3; 7 bases align to TRBD2. Trimming at V came to 4 bases and at J to 7 bases, leaving 5 bases not matched to a gene. Germline CDR1 reads MNHEY; CDR2 reads SVGEGT. The CDR3 length is 13 residues.

The rearrangement links TRBV29-1 to TRBJ2-7; TRBD2 matches 12 bases. The CDR3 consists of 13 residues. The germline CDR1 and CDR2 sequences are SQVTM and ANQGSEA. V was clipped by 6 bases and J by 3 bases; unmatched bases: 3. For the CDR3, the DNA is TGCAGCGTCAGGACTAGCGGGATCTACGAGCAGTACTTC. Its protein is CSVRTSGIYEQYF.

This chain connects TRBV4-1 to TRBJ2-7; maybe TRBD2 (6 bases). The CDR3 is 16 amino acids. V lost 3 bases and J lost 7, with 22 bases in between. Germline V gene data show CDR1 as MGHRA and CDR2 as YSYEKL. CDR3 sequence: CASSHTGPGEIREQYF. The CDR3 DNA reads as TGCGCCAGCAGCCACACGGGACCGGGGGAAATAAGGGAGCAGTACTTC.

The J gene is TRBJ1-2, the V gene TRBV5-1; a weak D match, TRBD1 (6 bases). Trimming removed 0 bases at V and 7 bases at J, with 10 bases between. The CDR3 length is 13 residues. Per germline, CDR1 SGHRS and CDR2 YFSETQ. The DNA of the CDR3 is TGCGCCAGCAGCTTGGCAGGGGCGGGTGGCTACACCTTC. Amino acid sequence: CASSLAGAGGYTF.

The chain carries TRBV19 and TRBJ1-5, with 10 bases identical to TRBD1. With 1 base clipped from V and 1 base from J, the junction kept 4 bases outside the gene matches. The CDR3 sequence is 17 residues long. Germline CDR1 is LNHDA and CDR2 is SQIVND (reference sequence). The CDR3 DNA follows: TGTGCCAGTAGTATAGGAGGGACAGGGGTGAGCAATCAGCCCCAGCATTTT. Its protein is CASSIGGTGVSNQPQHF.